These T cell receptor beta chains were read from a single sample in a study of shared clonotypes between healthy human individuals. The assay was immunoSEQ multiplex PCR, and TCRdb's table has in-frame clones only and misses some. The sample yields about 380,000 clones, about 96% seen once. Sequencing was performed on memory CD8+ T cells sorted from blood. All receptors come from a man younger than 40 in good health. CDR3s include the opening cysteine and the closing phenylalanine or tryptophan. D genes are given only for firm matches. The size field is filled for only some rows; it gives once, few, many or a size class.

clone size	V gene	D gene	J gene	CDR3 DNA	CDR3 protein
.	TRBV19	.	TRBJ2-7	TGTGCCAGTAGTATTATGGGGATCGGCTACGAGCAGTACTTC	CASSIMGIGYEQYF
once	TRBV2	TRBD1	TRBJ1-1	TGTGCCAGCGGAGACAGGGAGGGGATAAAAACTGAAGCTTTCTTT	CASGDREGIKTEAFF
.	TRBV7-9	TRBD1	TRBJ1-3	TGTGCCAGCAGCCCCGGGACAGGGATAGGAAACACCATATATTTT	CASSPGTGIGNTIYF
.	TRBV6-5	.	TRBJ2-5	TGTGCCAGCACTGGGTCTGGAGAGACCCAGTACTTC	CASTGSGETQYF
.	TRBV5-4	.	TRBJ2-3	TGTGCCAGCAGCCGGCGAGACACAGATACGCAGTATTTT	CASSRRDTDTQYF
.	TRBV5-6	TRBD1	TRBJ2-7	TGTGCCAGCAGCTTGGGACAGGGGGCCTACGAGCAGTACTTC	CASSLGQGAYEQYF
once	TRBV19	.	TRBJ1-5	TGTGCCAGTAGTATCTGGACAGAATTCCAGCCCCAGCATTTT	CASSIWTEFQPQHF
.	TRBV30	.	TRBJ2-7	TGTGCCTGGAGTGACCGCCAAGGGCAGTACTTC	CAWSDRQGQYF
.	TRBV4-1	.	TRBJ2-5	TGCGCCAGCAGCCCTCGGGACCTCGAGGGGACCCAGTACTTC	CASSPRDLEGTQYF
.	TRBV28	.	TRBJ1-3	TGTGCCAGCAGTCCGTGGGGGGGTGGAAACACCATATATTTT	CASSPWGGGNTIYF
.	TRBV14	.	TRBJ1-1	TGTGCCAGCAGCCGTACGATGAACACTGAAGCTTTCTTT	CASSRTMNTEAFF
.	TRBV6-6	.	TRBJ1-2	TGTGCCAGCAGTTCGACGGCCGATGGCTACACCTTC	CASSSTADGYTF
.	TRBV6-5	TRBD1	TRBJ1-2	TGTGCCAGCAGTTACTCGGGCACAGGGGGCTATGGCCACACCTTC	CASSYSGTGGYGHTF
.	TRBV7-2	.	TRBJ2-2	TGTGCCAGCAGCTTAAACGGGGCCGGGGAGCTGTTTTTT	CASSLNGAGELFF
.	TRBV5-1	TRBD1	TRBJ1-2	TGCGCCAGCAGCTTGAGTTGGGGACAGGGTCCCTATGGCTACACCTTC	CASSLSWGQGPYGYTF
few	TRBV18	TRBD1	TRBJ1-2	TGTGCCAGCTCACCACGGGGACAGGATGGCTACACCTTC	CASSPRGQDGYTF
.	TRBV19	TRBD1	TRBJ1-2	TGTGCCAGTAGTAGACAGGGGACCTATGGCTACACCTTC	CASSRQGTYGYTF
.	TRBV5-1	.	TRBJ2-7	TGCGCCAGCAGCTTGTCCCCACCACACAGGGACCCCTCCTACGAGCAGTACTTC	CASSLSPPHRDPSYEQYF
.	TRBV27	TRBD1	TRBJ1-5	TGTGCCAGCAGTTCCCGGACAGGCTATAGCAATCAGCCCCAGCATTTT	CASSSRTGYSNQPQHF
.	TRBV7-2	TRBD2	TRBJ2-1	TGTGCCAGCAGCTTAGGACTAGCGTCCTACAATGAGCAGTTCTTC	CASSLGLASYNEQFF
.	TRBV7-9	.	TRBJ2-7	TGTGCCAGCAGCTTAGCAGTGGGTCCCTCCTCCTACGAGCAGTACTTC	CASSLAVGPSSYEQYF
.	TRBV28	.	TRBJ1-3	TGTGCCAGCAGCAGTCCAGGGGAGGTAATCGCTGGAAACACCATATATTTT	CASSSPGEVIAGNTIYF
once	TRBV11-2	.	TRBJ2-6	TGTGCCAGTGTCTACTCTGGGGCCAACGTCCTGACTTTC	CASVYSGANVLTF
.	TRBV7-9	.	TRBJ2-5	TGTGCCAGCACCTACGGACAGCGCCAAGAGACCCAGTACTTC	CASTYGQRQETQYF
once	TRBV29-1	.	TRBJ2-7	TGCAGCGTTGCAACCTACGAGCAGTACTTC	CSVATYEQYF
.	TRBV7-6	.	TRBJ1-3	TGTGCCAGCAGCTTAGCGGTCGGTAGGGGTTACTCTGGAAACACCATATATTTT	CASSLAVGRGYSGNTIYF